Below, 28 T cell receptor beta chains from the same sample are listed, as sequenced in a study of technical replicates of blood from several donors. Method: immunoSEQ multiplex PCR; TCRdb's copy keeps in-frame clones and lacks some. Of 60,000 to 70,000 clones listed, roughly 98% are singletons. Material for sequencing was T cells isolated from PBMCs. The receptor set was obtained from a human donor in good health.

V gene TRBV4-1 combines with J gene TRBJ1-2; TRBD1 matches 8 bases. The V segment lost 1 base and the J segment 5 bases; nucleotides outside the gene matches: 3. The CDR3 consists of 14 residues. Germline values: CDR1 MGHRA, CDR2 YSYEKL. CDR3 protein: CASSQGDRKYGYTF. The CDR3 bases are TGCGCCAGCAGCCAAGGGGACAGGAAGTATGGCTACACCTTC.

The rearrangement links TRBV7-2 to TRBJ2-5; the match to TRBD2 covers 12 bases. Losses at the gene ends were 1 base for V and 7 bases for J; bases not matched to a gene: 10. From germline, CDR1 is SGHTA and CDR2 FQGNSA. CDR3 size: 17 residues. CDR3 protein: CASSLVLASGGVGTQYF. CDR3 bases: TGTGCCAGCAGCTTAGTATTGGCTAGCGGGGGGGTGGGGACCCAGTACTTC.

J is TRBJ2-5 and V is TRBV4-1, with no clear D. CDR1 and CDR2 (germline): MGHRA, YSYEKL. V dropped 1 base and J dropped 4 bases, with 10 bases sitting between them. CDR3 length: 14 residues. The CDR3 loop is CASSQVASLETQYF. The CDR3 DNA follows: TGCGCCAGCAGCCAAGTAGCCTCCTTAGAGACCCAGTACTTC.

The rearrangement joins TRBV4-1 to TRBJ2-1; D call uncertain. CDR1 and CDR2 from the germline V gene are MGHRA and YSYEKL. V lost 1 base and J 0 bases, leaving 7 bases between the germline ends. This CDR3 region has 15 residues. The CDR3 DNA sequence: TGCGCCAGCAGCCAAGGTGAGAGCTCCTACAATGAGCAGTTCTTC. Translation gives CASSQGESSYNEQFF.

CDR3 in amino acids: CATSRANPSGGAHEQFF. The CDR3 DNA follows: TGTGCCACCAGCAGAGCCAATCCTAGCGGGGGGGCCCATGAGCAGTTCTTC. V gene TRBV15 combines with J gene TRBJ2-1, with 12 bases fitting TRBD2. V lost 1 base and J lost 8; bases outside the gene matches: 9. The CDR3 is 17 residues long. Germline CDR1 reads LNHNV; CDR2 reads YYDKDF (reference sequence). Together with reference TRBV15 and TRBJ2-1, the CDR3 gives the full variable domain: DAMVIQNPRYQVTQFGKPVTLSCSQTLNHNVMYWYQQKSSQAPKLLFHYYDKDFNNEADTPDNFQSRRPNTSFCFLDIRSPGLGDTAMYLCATSRANPSGGAHEQFFGPGTRLTVL.

The chain employs TRBV19 and TRBJ1-1; no firm D call. Germline V lookup: CDR1 LNHDA, CDR2 SQIVND (reference sequence). The germline V and J ends were trimmed by 4 bases and 2 bases, with 14 bases remaining between them. This CDR3 is 15 amino acids long. The CDR3 sequence is CASSSLPAGNTEAFF. DNA of the CDR3: TGTGCCAGTAGTAGCCTCCCCGCAGGTAACACTGAAGCTTTCTTT.

This sequence joins TRBV4-2 and TRBJ2-2; 9 nucleotides align to TRBD2. The CDR3 runs 15 residues. The V segment lost 1 base and the J segment 5 bases; nucleotides outside the gene matches: 2. The V gene's germline CDR1 is LGHNA and CDR2 YNFKEQ. The CDR3 here is CASSQGLAETGELFF. The CDR3 coding sequence is TGTGCCAGCAGCCAAGGACTAGCGGAGACCGGGGAGCTGTTTTTT.

Here the CDR3 DNA reads TGTGCCAGCAGTCTAACTAGCGGATACACAGATACGCAGTATTTT. Its protein product is CASSLTSGYTDTQYF. This rearrangement joins TRBV2 to TRBJ2-3, with TRBD2 matching 8 bases. Germline-derived CDR1 and CDR2 are SNHLY and FYNNEI. After removal of 5 bases from V and 2 bases from J, the junction contained 6 bases not matched to a gene. This CDR3 has 15 amino acids.

This chain links TRBV14 with TRBJ2-1; the D gene is possibly TRBD2 (6 bases). The CDR3 sequence is 16 residues long. Germline CDR1 SGHDN, CDR2 FVKESK. V dropped 1 base and J dropped 2 bases, with 12 bases sitting between them. The CDR3 nucleotides are TGTGCCAGCAGCCAAGTTTGGGGCGGGACCTACAATGAGCAGTTCTTC. Translated, it gives CASSQVWGGTYNEQFF.

The gene calls are TRBV6-5 and TRBJ1-3; a weak D match, TRBD1 (5 bases). V was shortened by 10 bases and J by 0 bases, with 13 bases between the two germline ends. This CDR3 region has 14 residues. In germline, CDR1 is MNHEY, CDR2 SVGAGI. CDR3 bases: TGTGCCACTCGTGCCGGGGGCTCTGGAAACACCATATATTTT. Translating it yields CATRAGGSGNTIYF.

The rearrangement joins TRBV19 to TRBJ1-5; 8 nucleotides align to TRBD1. The CDR3 spans 17 residues. With 5 bases clipped from V and 4 bases from J, the junction kept 13 bases outside the gene matches. CDR1 is LNHDA, CDR2 SQIVND, per germline (reference sequence). CDR3 residues: CASSETTGGGWNQPQHF. The CDR3 bases are TGTGCCAGTAGTGAGACCACAGGGGGTGGTTGGAATCAGCCCCAGCATTTT.

The V call is TRBV7-8, the J call TRBJ2-7; 10 bases are a match to TRBD2. The J segment lost 2 bases and the V segment lost 5 bases, leaving 6 bases of the junction unmatched. Germline V gives CDR1 SGHVS, CDR2 FQNEAQ. This CDR3 is 15 amino acids long. The CDR3 protein is CASSPLAGGPYEQYF. CDR3 nucleotides: TGTGCCAGCAGCCCGTTAGCGGGAGGCCCCTACGAGCAGTACTTC. The full variable domain, in which reference TRBV7-8 and TRBJ2-7 provide the parts outside the CDR3, is GAGVSQSPRYKVAKRGQDVALRCDPISGHVSLFWYQQALGQGPEFLTYFQNEAQLDKSGLPSDRFFAERPEGSVSTLKIQRTQQEDSAVYLCASSPLAGGPYEQYFGPGTRLTVT.

The chain recombines TRBV9 with TRBJ1-1; D gene ambiguous. There are 15 residues in the CDR3. Per the germline V gene, CDR1 is SGDLS and CDR2 is YYNGEE. Trimming cost V 0 bases and J 0 bases, with 9 bases left between them. CDR3 amino acids: CASSVAGELNTEAFF. The CDR3 DNA follows: TGTGCCAGCAGCGTAGCCGGGGAGTTGAACACTGAAGCTTTCTTT.

This CDR3 reads CASSPNGGIEQFF. In DNA, the CDR3 is TGCGCCAGCAGCCCGAACGGAGGGATTGAGCAGTTCTTC. This rearrangement joins TRBV5-1 to TRBJ2-1; D is possibly TRBD2 (6 bases). Germline CDR1 and CDR2: SGHRS and YFSETQ. Trimming left V 4 bases short and J 9 bases short, with 14 bases between. The CDR3 runs to 13 residues.

The chain joins TRBV6-5 to TRBJ1-2, with D possibly matching TRBD1 (6 bases). CDR3 length: 16 residues. V lost 0 bases to trimming and J lost 1 base, with 12 bases between them. Germline CDR1 reads MNHEY; CDR2 reads SVGAGI. The CDR3 region is CASSYSPRTVNYGYTF. CDR3 in DNA: TGTGCCAGCAGTTACTCGCCCAGGACAGTTAACTATGGCTACACCTTC.

This chain uses TRBV10-3 with TRBJ2-2; 14 bases line up with TRBD2. From germline, CDR1 is ENHRY and CDR2 SYGVKD. CDR3 size: 16 residues. The V gene end was trimmed by 4 bases and the J gene end by 6 bases; junction bases not matched to a gene: 4. The chain's CDR3 is CAISGGLAGDSGELFF. CDR3 DNA: TGTGCCATCAGTGGGGGACTAGCGGGGGACTCCGGGGAGCTGTTTTTT.

V is TRBV9 and J is TRBJ2-1; possible D gene TRBD1, 7 bases. V gave up 3 bases and J gave up 7 bases, with 14 bases separating them. The CDR3 sequence is 14 residues long. The germline V gene encodes CDR1 SGDLS and CDR2 YYNGEE. This CDR3 reads CASSALTGRNEQFF. Written as DNA, the CDR3 is TGTGCCAGCAGCGCCCTGACAGGGAGGAATGAGCAGTTCTTC.

This rearrangement joins TRBV11-1 to TRBJ2-7; TRBD2 agrees at 12 bases. CDR1 is SGHAT and CDR2 is FQDESV in the germline V gene (reference sequence). Losses at the gene ends were 5 bases for V and 3 bases for J; bases not matched to a gene: 11. This CDR3 comprises 17 residues. The CDR3 region is CASSSRPGTSGFYEQYF. CDR3 bases: TGTGCCAGCAGCAGCCGACCCGGGACTAGCGGGTTCTACGAGCAGTACTTC.

V and J are TRBV6-5 and TRBJ2-7; 7 bases map to TRBD1. The CDR3 totals 16 residues. J was trimmed by 0 bases and V by 0 bases; bases with no gene match: 5. Germline V gives CDR1 MNHEY, CDR2 SVGAGI. The CDR3 protein is CASSYSTGMSSYEQYF. CDR3 DNA sequence: TGTGCCAGCAGTTACTCGACAGGGATGAGCTCCTACGAGCAGTACTTC.

This rearrangement joins TRBV4-1 to TRBJ2-7; TRBD2 aligns across 8 bases. Unmatched junction bases numbered 10, after V lost 2 bases and J lost 1 base. This CDR3 has 17 amino acids. Germline CDR1 is MGHRA and CDR2 is YSYEKL. CDR3 in amino acids: CASSQTLSGSGSYEQYF. For the CDR3, the DNA is TGCGCCAGCAGCCAAACTTTGAGCGGGAGTGGGTCCTACGAGCAGTACTTC.

This clone was counted once. This chain uses TRBV6-5 with TRBJ2-3, with 12 bases lining up with TRBD2. The CDR3 sequence is 15 residues long. The germline CDR1 and CDR2 sequences are MNHEY and SVGAGI. Germline trimming cut 5 bases from V and 2 bases from J; bases unmatched to any gene: 2. In nucleotides, the CDR3 is TGTGCCAGCAGTCCTAGCGGGGGGGCCACAGATACGCAGTATTTT. This encodes CASSPSGGATDTQYF.

V usage is TRBV10-3 and J usage is TRBJ1-5; perhaps TRBD1 as D (5 bases). CDR1 is ENHRY and CDR2 is SYGVKD in the germline V gene. Trimming removed 11 bases from V and 5 bases from J, with 25 bases in between. The CDR3 is 16 amino acids. CDR3 in amino acids: CAHTRPLGGRDQPQHF. CDR3 DNA sequence: TGTGCCCACACCAGGCCCCTCGGGGGTCGAGATCAGCCCCAGCATTTT.

This rearrangement joins TRBV14 to TRBJ1-1, with TRBD1 identical over 8 bases. V was clipped by 5 bases and J by 5 bases; unmatched bases: 10. The CDR3 is made up of 15 amino acids. CDR1 and CDR2 (germline): SGHDN, FVKESK. The CDR3 reads CASSTRQGRGTEAFF. CDR3 sequence (DNA): TGTGCCAGCAGCACCCGACAGGGGCGGGGGACTGAAGCTTTCTTT.

The V call is TRBV10-1, the J call TRBJ2-2, with 7 bases identical to TRBD1. Germline V gene data show CDR1 as WNHNN and CDR2 as SYGVQD (reference sequence). This CDR3 region has 16 residues. Trimming removed 8 bases from V and 1 base from J; junction bases left unmatched: 10. The CDR3 loop reads CASGARTGKNTGELFF. CDR3 in DNA: TGCGCCAGCGGAGCGAGGACAGGAAAGAACACCGGGGAGCTGTTTTTT.

This clone was seen only once. This chain links TRBV29-1 with TRBJ2-5; 7 positions agree with TRBD1. The CDR3 length is 13 residues. CDR1 is SQVTM, CDR2 ANQGSEA, per germline. Losses at the gene ends were 6 bases for V and 1 base for J; bases not matched to a gene: 5. For the CDR3, the DNA is TGCAGCGTGGACCGGGACAGCCAAGAGACCCAGTACTTC. This gives the protein CSVDRDSQETQYF.

This clone was recorded once. V and J are TRBV6-5 and TRBJ1-5; weak D call: TRBD1 (5 bases). The CDR3 has 13 amino acids. Trimming shortened V by 6 bases and J by 1 base, and 7 bases separated the two germline ends. Germline V gene sequence: CDR1 MNHEY, CDR2 SVGAGI. The CDR3 DNA reads TGTGCCAGCAGCCGACAGAGCAATCAGCCCCAGCATTTT. As protein: CASSRQSNQPQHF.

The chain uses TRBV5-1 and TRBJ1-2; 8 bases match TRBD1. Germline-derived CDR1 and CDR2 are SGHRS and YFSETQ. This CDR3 is 12 amino acids long. After removal of 4 bases from V and 5 bases from J, the junction contained 1 base not matched to a gene. CDR3 DNA: TGCGCCAGCAGCGACAGGGGATATGGCTACACCTTC. It yields the protein CASSDRGYGYTF.

The rearrangement uses TRBV4-1 and TRBJ1-5, with D possibly TRBD1 on 5 matching bases. The length of the CDR3 is 18 residues. The V gene lost 1 base and the J gene lost 0 bases, with 16 bases spanning the gap. The germline V gene encodes CDR1 MGHRA and CDR2 YSYEKL. The CDR3, as DNA: TGCGCCAGCAGCCAAGGGGTGACGGCAGGACATAGCAATCAGCCCCAGCATTTT. Translated, it gives CASSQGVTAGHSNQPQHF.